A single sample gave rise to the 29 T cell receptor beta chains below, sequenced in a study of T cells after yellow fever vaccination. From the 5' RACE reads, TCRdb called clonotypes with MiXCR, one entry per CDR3 protein. The sample contains about 630,000 distinct CDR3 sequences, 12% of which appear only once. The sequencing used PBMCs, collected on the day of the yellow fever booster vaccination. The receptors were gathered from a man between 25 and 39 years old who received the YFV17D yellow fever vaccine.

V gene TRBV6-5 combines with J gene TRBJ2-7, with a possible D match to TRBD1 (6 bases). This CDR3 spans 15 amino acids. The ends were cut back, 2 bases at V and 0 bases at J, with 11 bases in the middle. Germline V CDR1 and CDR2: MNHEY, SVGAGI. This CDR3 is CASSYDRTASYEQYF. CDR3 in DNA: TGTGCCAGCAGTTACGATAGGACAGCCTCCTACGAGCAGTACTTC.

A note on this clonotype: Relative to the germline gene, one junction end is altered; a read error may explain this. The V gene is TRBV7-9, the J gene TRBJ2-5; D is unclear. CDR1 SEHNR and CDR2 FQNEAQ come from the germline V gene (reference sequence). The CDR3 spans 14 residues. The CDR3 coding sequence is TGTGCCAGCAGCCCGTTCACGGGCGAAGAGACCCGGTACTTC. Protein product: CASSPFTGEETRYF.

This clonotype was picked up a small number of times. The chain employs TRBV6-2 or TRBV6-3 and TRBJ1-1, with D perhaps TRBD1 (6 bases). Germline V lookup: CDR1 MNHEY, CDR2 SVGEGT. The V gene lost 7 bases and the J gene lost 4 bases, with 19 bases spanning the gap. The CDR3 loop spans 15 amino acids. The CDR3: CASISGEFTVTEAFF. The DNA of the CDR3 is TGTGCCAGCATTTCAGGGGAATTTACGGTCACTGAAGCTTTCTTT.

This clonotype turned up a few times. This chain joins TRBV14 and TRBJ1-1, with D possibly matching TRBD1 (5 bases). The CDR3 consists of 14 residues. Looked up from germline, CDR1 is SGHDN and CDR2 is FVKESK. The germline V and J ends were trimmed by 0 bases and 11 bases, with 16 bases remaining between them. This CDR3 reads CASSQDPSGRAAFF. Here the CDR3 DNA reads TGTGCCAGCAGCCAAGATCCGTCAGGGAGGGCCGCTTTCTTT.

This chain joins TRBV6-2 or TRBV6-3 and TRBJ2-7; D gene unclear. Germline V lookup: CDR1 MNHEY, CDR2 SVGEGT. The germline V and J ends were trimmed by 3 bases and 3 bases, with 9 bases remaining between them. This CDR3 region has 13 residues. CDR3 in amino acids: CASSYGNRYEQYF. As DNA, the CDR3 is TGTGCCAGCAGTTATGGGAATCGCTACGAGCAGTACTTC.

This clonotype was counted a few times. V is TRBV4-1 and J is TRBJ2-1; D not resolved. CDR1 MGHRA and CDR2 YSYEKL come from the germline V gene. Deletions cut 0 bases from V and 6 bases from J, with 12 bases between. The CDR3 totals 15 residues. CDR3 loop: CASSQDPGGFNEQFF. CDR3 nucleotide sequence: TGCGCCAGCAGCCAAGATCCGGGTGGGTTCAATGAGCAGTTCTTC.

This chain uses TRBV9 with TRBJ1-1; D gene unclear. The CDR3 totals 14 residues. CDR1 is SGDLS, CDR2 YYNGEE, per germline. Trimming took 0 bases from V and 0 from J, leaving 6 bases between them. The DNA for the CDR3 is TGTGCCAGCAGCGTAGAAGCGATGAACACTGAAGCTTTCTTT. Encoded protein: CASSVEAMNTEAFF.

This clonotype was picked up many times. V gene TRBV10-3 combines with J gene TRBJ1-3; maybe TRBD1 (6 bases). Germline V gene sequence: CDR1 ENHRY, CDR2 SYGVKD. This CDR3 is built from 13 residues. V was pared by 8 bases and J by 7 bases, with 15 bases between. CDR3 residues: CAIGQSLANTIYF. For the CDR3, the DNA is TGTGCCATCGGACAGTCTCTGGCGAACACCATATATTTT.

CDR3 in DNA: TGTGCCAGCAGCCGGACTAGCGGGAGGCCCAGCACCGGGGAGCTGTTTTTT. Translated, it gives CASSRTSGRPSTGELFF. The chain uses TRBV3-1 and TRBJ2-2; 14 nucleotides line up with TRBD2. The V gene's germline CDR1 is LGHDT and CDR2 YNNKEL (reference sequence). J was trimmed by 4 bases and V by 4 bases; bases with no gene match: 5. This CDR3 has 17 amino acids.

CDR3 sequence: CASSATSSYEQYF. For the CDR3, the DNA is TGTGCCAGCAGCGCGACTAGTTCCTACGAGCAGTACTTC. The V call is TRBV21-1, the J call TRBJ2-7. TRBV21-1 counts as a pseudogene. CDR3 length: 13 amino acids.

The CDR3 coding sequence is TGTGCCAGCTCCCGGGACAGGGGGAAGGGCACTGAAGCTTTCTTT. This sequence encodes CASSRDRGKGTEAFF. The chain joins TRBV19 to TRBJ1-1; TRBD1 aligns across 11 bases. Germline loops: CDR1 LNHDA, CDR2 SQIVND (reference sequence). This CDR3 contains 15 residues. J lost 4 bases, V lost 9 bases, and 10 bases had no gene match.

This clonotype was detected only a few times. The rearrangement links TRBV27 to TRBJ2-3, with 8 bases identical to TRBD2. CDR1 and CDR2 from the germline V gene are MNHEY and SMNVEV (reference sequence). The CDR3 is 15 residues long. V was clipped by 3 bases and J by 1 base; unmatched bases: 3. The CDR3 DNA follows: TGTGCCAGCAGTTTTGAGCGGGGGCGCACAGATACGCAGTATTTT. As protein: CASSFERGRTDTQYF.

This clonotype was seen a handful of times. The chain links TRBV20-1 to TRBJ2-7, with a weak D call TRBD2 (5 bases). Germline CDR1 DFQATT, CDR2 SNEGSKA (reference sequence). The CDR3 extends over 13 amino acids. With 6 bases removed from V and 0 bases from J, the gap between germline ends came to 12 bases. The CDR3 DNA reads as TGCAGTGCCCGACTAAGAAGCTCCTACGAGCAGTACTTC. This encodes CSARLRSSYEQYF.

This chain connects TRBV9 to TRBJ2-3; either TRBD1 or TRBD2 may fit D (5 bases each). Germline V CDR1 and CDR2: SGDLS, YYNGEE. V was cut by 3 bases and J by 1 base, with 15 bases left in between. The CDR3 totals 16 residues. For the CDR3, the DNA is TGTGCCAGCAGCGCGCTTGGGGGAGTTGGCACAGATACGCAGTATTTT. This codes for CASSALGGVGTDTQYF.

The rearrangement links TRBV6-2 or TRBV6-3 to TRBJ2-2, with D possibly being TRBD2 (6 bases). The germline CDR1 and CDR2 sequences are MNHEY and SVGEGT. The CDR3 totals 21 residues. Trimming took 5 bases from V and 6 from J, leaving 34 bases between them. The CDR3 sequence: CASSPYLKITESGLRPGELFF. For the CDR3, the DNA is TGTGCCAGCAGTCCCTACCTTAAAATCACGGAGAGCGGGTTGCGCCCCGGGGAGCTGTTTTTT.

The CDR3: CASSRLTGGAGKNIQYF. The DNA for the CDR3 is TGTGCCAGCAGTCGCCTAACAGGGGGCGCGGGCAAAAACATTCAGTACTTC. The rearrangement links TRBV6-1 to TRBJ2-4, with 9 bases that match TRBD1. The CDR3 sequence is 17 residues long. CDR1 MNHNS and CDR2 SASEGT come from the germline V gene. The V segment lost 5 bases and the J segment 3 bases; nucleotides outside the gene matches: 11.

To note about this clonotype: One end of the junction is discordant with germline, which a read error may explain. The genes are TRBV7-9 and TRBJ2-2; a weak D match, TRBD2 (5 bases). This CDR3 has 15 residues. Germline CDR1 reads SEHNR; CDR2 reads FQNEAQ (reference sequence). In DNA form, the CDR3 reads TGTGCCAGCAGGTTAGATGCGGGGAACACCGGGGAGCTGTTTTTT. Translated: CASRLDAGNTGELFF.

This clonotype was recorded a few times. The chain has TRBV5-5 and TRBJ2-3; D is possibly TRBD1 or TRBD2 (5 bases each). V was pared by 4 bases and J by 5 bases, with 23 bases between. The CDR3 is 17 amino acids. CDR1 and CDR2 from the germline V gene are SGHKS and YYEKEE (reference sequence). Written as DNA, the CDR3 is TGTGCCAGCAGCCTTTTGGTTTCCACCGGGACCCGAGATACGCAGTATTTT. Translation gives CASSLLVSTGTRDTQYF.

The table lists this clonotype with a few counts. The chain joins TRBV6-5 to TRBJ2-3; D not resolved. CDR1 MNHEY and CDR2 SVGAGI come from the germline V gene. This CDR3 has 13 amino acids. Trimming left V 6 bases short and J 6 bases short, with 13 bases between. This chain's CDR3 is CASRRGQVDTQYF. The CDR3 DNA sequence: TGTGCCAGCAGGAGAGGCCAGGTGGATACGCAGTATTTT.

This clonotype was seen many times. The J gene is TRBJ2-7, the V gene TRBV29-1, with a tentative D call TRBD1 (6 bases). Germline V CDR1 and CDR2: SQVTM, ANQGSEA. Trimming took 7 bases from V and 6 from J, leaving 13 bases between them. The CDR3 is 11 amino acids. The CDR3, as DNA: TGCAGCGCTACTACAGGGCTCGAGCAGTACTTC. Translation: CSATTGLEQYF.

Comments on this clonotype: At one of its ends the junction is not consistent with the germline gene, which may arise from a read error. V and J are TRBV5-1 and TRBJ2-7; 7 bases fit TRBD1. CDR1 and CDR2 (germline): SGHRS, YFSETQ. This CDR3 comprises 15 residues. The CDR3 sequence: CASSLGQTSSYEQYF. The CDR3 DNA reads as TGCGCCAGCAGTTTGGGACAGACAAGCTCCTACGAGCAGTACTTC.

V is TRBV5-5 and J is TRBJ2-5; D ambiguous. V was cut by 9 bases and J by 4 bases, with 13 bases left in between. The CDR3 consists of 12 residues. The germline V gene has CDR1 SGHKS and CDR2 YYEKEE (reference sequence). The CDR3 DNA reads TGTGCCAACAGAAGGGTGGCAGAGACCCAGTACTTC. It encodes CANRRVAETQYF.

This clonotype showed up just a few times. The rearrangement links TRBV20-1 to TRBJ2-3, with TRBD1 as a possible D gene (5 bases). The CDR3 consists of 13 residues. V shed 6 bases and J shed 6 bases, with 16 bases lying between them. Germline CDR1 reads DFQATT; CDR2 reads SNEGSKA (reference sequence). The CDR3 DNA sequence: TGCAGTGCACCGGTCGGGTGGGGCGATACGCAGTATTTT. It codes for CSAPVGWGDTQYF.

The chain joins TRBV20-1 to TRBJ2-7, with D unresolved. The CDR3 runs 14 residues. Trimming shortened V by 0 bases and J by 0 bases, and 9 bases separated the two germline ends. Germline loops: CDR1 DFQATT, CDR2 SNEGSKA (reference sequence). CDR3 DNA sequence: TGCAGTGCTAGAGATCACCCTTACTCCTACGAGCAGTACTTC. This encodes CSARDHPYSYEQYF.

The chain uses TRBV7-8 and TRBJ2-1; TRBD2 matches at 10 bases. The germline CDR1 and CDR2 sequences are SGHVS and FQNEAQ. The CDR3 loop spans 16 amino acids. V shed 1 base and J 7 bases; nucleotides not matched to a gene: 7. In DNA form, the CDR3 reads TGTGCCAGCAGCTTAGGAGCTAGCGGGAGATCGAATGAGCAGTTCTTC. It is translated as CASSLGASGRSNEQFF.

This clonotype was found many times. CDR3 in DNA: TGTGCCAGCAGCGGGGGACTATTGGGGAATGAGCAGTTCTTC. Translated, it gives CASSGGLLGNEQFF. The chain carries TRBV9 and TRBJ2-1, with 7 bases identical to TRBD2. The J segment lost 7 bases and the V segment lost 3 bases, leaving 7 bases of the junction unmatched. This CDR3 region has 14 residues. Germline V gives CDR1 SGDLS, CDR2 YYNGEE.

V is TRBV5-4 and J is TRBJ2-3, with 8 bases fitting TRBD2. CDR3 length: 14 amino acids. J gave up 6 bases and V 6 bases, and 9 bases lay outside the gene matches. Germline CDR1 and CDR2: SGHNT and YYREEE (reference sequence). The CDR3 spells CASTIAGNLDTQYF. The CDR3 bases are TGTGCCAGCACGATAGCGGGAAATCTTGATACGCAGTATTTT. Based on the CDR3 plus reference TRBV5-4 and TRBJ2-3, the full variable domain is ETGVTQSPTHLIKTRGQQVTLRCSSQSGHNTVSWYQQALGQGPQFIFQYYREEENGRGNFPPRFSGLQFPNYSSELNVNALELDDSALYLCASTIAGNLDTQYFGPGTRLTVL.

The chain employs TRBV23-1 and TRBJ2-5; D call uncertain. TRBV23-1 counts as an open reading frame of uncertain function. V shed 0 bases and J shed 0 bases, with 17 bases lying between them. This CDR3 has 18 amino acids. DNA for the CDR3: TGCGCCAGCAGTCAATCCTCCCCCCTGTCACCTGACCAAGAGACCCAGTACTTC. This gives the protein CASSQSSPLSPDQETQYF.

This clonotype was observed a handful of times. The chain carries TRBV20-1 and TRBJ2-1; TRBD2 might be the D (7 bases). In germline, CDR1 is DFQATT, CDR2 SNEGSKA (reference sequence). The CDR3 extends over 17 amino acids. CDR3 amino acids: CSLGGRAKSPSYNEQFF. As DNA, the CDR3 is TGCAGCCTCGGGGGGCGGGCGAAATCCCCCTCCTACAATGAGCAGTTCTTC.